This T cell receptor (beta chain) comes out of a study of cytomegalovirus exposure and HLA in healthy donors. In the PCR, 60 Vbeta and 13 Jbeta primers were used. The table came from immunoSEQ multiplex PCR; TCRdb's copy has only in-frame clones and leaves some out. Here the sample spans roughly 170,000 clones, 80% to 85% being singletons. The sample holds one count of this clone. The target antigen is unknown. CDR1 is SGHTA and CDR2 is FQGNSA in the germline V gene. The CDR3 covers 15 residues. Losses at the gene ends were 5 bases for V and 0 bases for J; bases not matched to a gene: 6. Whole-study results and caveats: The later analysis indicated that the majority of CMV-associated TCR beta chains appeared HLA-restricted. HLA-A and HLA-B allele assignments for most subjects were reportedly predicted accurately using TCR beta sequences. In a later analysis, at a false discovery rate of 0.05, about 16,000 TCR beta sequences matched HLA alleles.

The chain recombines TRBV7-2 with TRBJ1-1; 7 nucleotides match TRBD1. The sequenced sample consisted of PBMCs. The TCR comes from a young woman in good health and CMV-seronegative. The DNA of the CDR3 is TGTGCCAGCAGCCTAAGACAGGGTATGAACACTGAAGCTTTCTTT. Protein sequence: CASSLRQGMNTEAFF.